Below, 27 T cell receptor beta chains from the same sample are listed, as sequenced in a study of HIV-infected patients and healthy controls. Around 0.5 ug RNA was reverse transcribed with alpha and beta constant-region primers. Using multiplexing indices, alpha and beta chain libraries were generated apart by chain-specific third strand synthesis. TCRdb used MiXCR to reprocess the 5' RACE reads, holding one entry per CDR3 protein. The table shows 18,000 or so distinct CDR3 sequences, with 9.5% to 15% occurring only once. All unsorted peripheral T cells were captured because whole blood was used without fractionation. The sequenced sample was blood. Receptor source: an adult in good health.

The chain uses TRBV3-1 and TRBJ1-1; D might be TRBD1 (5 bases). The CDR3 is made up of 14 amino acids. CDR1 is LGHDT, CDR2 YNNKEL, per germline (reference sequence). The V end lost 5 bases, the J end lost 7 bases, and 17 bases lay between the germline ends. CDR3 nucleotides: TGTGCCAGCAGCTTCAGGGTTCTAGGAGGTGAAGCTTTCTTT. Residues: CASSFRVLGGEAFF.

In its sample, this clonotype ranks as medium-sized. The chain combines TRBV29-1 with TRBJ2-5; D assignment may be TRBD1 or TRBD2 (6 bases each). The CDR3 consists of 12 residues. Germline CDR1 is SQVTM and CDR2 is ANQGSEA. Trimming removed 8 bases at V and 2 bases at J, with 12 bases between. The CDR3 loop reads CSSSGAQETQYF. The CDR3 nucleotides read TGCAGCTCGTCGGGGGCGCAAGAGACCCAGTACTTC.

Ten or more counts support this clonotype. V and J are TRBV7-2 and TRBJ2-2; 7 bases align to TRBD2. This CDR3 comprises 18 residues. J lost 1 base, V lost 5 bases, and 13 bases had no gene match. Germline CDR1 and CDR2: SGHTA and FQGNSA. The CDR3: CASSPEGQRGLNTGELFF. CDR3 nucleotide sequence: TGTGCCAGCAGCCCAGAGGGGCAGCGGGGCTTGAACACCGGGGAGCTGTTTTTT.

Judged by abundance, this clonotype is medium-sized (0.01 to 0.1%). This chain connects TRBV5-1 to TRBJ1-5; D is uncertain. Germline-derived CDR1 and CDR2 are SGHRS and YFSETQ. V lost 0 bases to trimming and J lost 2 bases, with 6 bases between them. This CDR3 is built from 14 residues. CDR3 protein: CASSLVGGNQPQHF. The CDR3 DNA reads as TGCGCCAGCAGCTTGGTAGGTGGCAATCAGCCCCAGCATTTT.

Many counts were recorded for this clonotype. The chain links TRBV12-3 or TRBV12-4 to TRBJ1-2; D gene uncertain. V lost 3 bases and J lost 1, with 9 bases in between. This CDR3 comprises 14 residues. CDR3 loop: CASSFRRVNYGYTF. As DNA, the CDR3 is TGTGCCAGCAGTTTCCGTCGGGTTAACTATGGCTACACCTTC.

By its share, this clonotype is medium-sized. The chain links TRBV6-6 to TRBJ2-3; perhaps D is TRBD1 or TRBD2 (6 bases each). With 0 bases removed from V and 6 bases from J, the gap between germline ends came to 13 bases. Germline loops: CDR1 MNHNY, CDR2 SVGAGI (reference sequence). This CDR3 has 15 amino acids. Here the CDR3 DNA reads TGTGCCAGCAGTTACTCGGAGGGGGGTCAGGATACGCAGTATTTT. Translating gives CASSYSEGGQDTQYF.

This clonotype was observed at least ten times. CDR3 in DNA: TGCGCCAGCAGCCAAGATGTAGCGGGGGGGGCCAAGACCCAGTACTTC. It translates to CASSQDVAGGAKTQYF. The V gene is TRBV4-3, the J gene TRBJ2-5; TRBD2 agrees at 11 bases. Germline-derived CDR1 and CDR2 are LGHNA and YSLEER. The CDR3 totals 16 residues. J gave up 6 bases and V 0 bases, and 6 bases lay outside the gene matches.

The V and J genes are TRBV9 and TRBJ1-4; tentatively, D is TRBD1 (5 bases). This CDR3 spans 15 amino acids. V was trimmed by 4 bases and J by 5 bases, leaving 15 bases between them. Germline loops: CDR1 SGDLS, CDR2 YYNGEE. In nucleotides, the CDR3 is TGTGCCAGCAGCATCACCGGGACGGTGAATGAAAAACTGTTTTTT. Translated, it gives CASSITGTVNEKLFF.

This clonotype was picked up one time. V is TRBV4-2 and J is TRBJ2-1, with TRBD2 matching over 8 bases. Germline trimming cut 6 bases from V and 0 bases from J; bases unmatched to any gene: 10. There are 17 residues in the CDR3. Germline values: CDR1 LGHNA, CDR2 YNFKEQ. DNA of the CDR3: TGTGCCAGCAGTCCGGGACTAGATACGAGCTCCTACAATGAGCAGTTCTTC. Its protein product is CASSPGLDTSSYNEQFF.

This clonotype was seen ten or more times. The DNA of the CDR3 is TGTGCCAGCAGCTTGTCTTGGGGGTTTTCCTACACTGAAGCTTTCTTT. Amino acid sequence: CASSLSWGFSYTEAFF. This chain uses TRBV5-5 with TRBJ1-1, with D possibly TRBD1 on 5 matching bases. This CDR3 is built from 16 residues. Germline V gives CDR1 SGHKS, CDR2 YYEKEE (reference sequence). Trimming left V 1 base short and J 3 bases short, with 16 bases between. The whole variable domain, remainder taken from reference TRBV5-5 and TRBJ1-1, is DAGVTQSPTHLIKTRGQQVTLRCSPISGHKSVSWYQQVLGQGPQFIFQYYEKEERGRGNFPDRFSARQFPNYSSELNVNALLLGDSALYLCASSLSWGFSYTEAFFGQGTRLTVV.

This clonotype appeared many times. This chain links TRBV6-5 with TRBJ2-3; D uncertain. The CDR3 extends over 15 amino acids. The germline V and J ends were trimmed by 0 bases and 2 bases, with 9 bases remaining between them. CDR1 and CDR2 (germline): MNHEY, SVGAGI. The CDR3 bases are TGTGCCAGCAGTTACTCCAGAACTCACACAGATACGCAGTATTTT. This translates into CASSYSRTHTDTQYF.

This clonotype was counted many times. The rearrangement joins TRBV11-1 to TRBJ1-1; tentatively, D is TRBD1 (6 bases). The germline V gene encodes CDR1 SGHAT and CDR2 FQDESV (reference sequence). The CDR3 sequence is 14 residues long. Trimming shortened V by 4 bases and J by 4 bases, and 13 bases separated the two germline ends. The DNA for the CDR3 is TGTGCCAGCAGCTCACAGGGCTACGGCACTGAAGCTTTCTTT. As protein: CASSSQGYGTEAFF.

This clonotype was detected only a few times. The chain has TRBV6-5 and TRBJ1-6; a weak D match, TRBD1 (5 bases). Per the germline V gene, CDR1 is MNHEY and CDR2 is SVGAGI. V lost 8 bases to trimming and J lost 0 bases, with 11 bases between them. The CDR3 has 15 amino acids. CDR3 loop: CASGGPSSYNSPLHF. The CDR3 DNA follows: TGTGCCAGCGGGGGACCGAGCTCCTATAATTCACCCCTCCACTTT.

In its sample, this clonotype was seen many times. The chain has TRBV14 and TRBJ2-3; 8 nucleotides line up with TRBD1. V shed 3 bases and J 3 bases; nucleotides not matched to a gene: 11. CDR3 size: 17 residues. Per the germline V gene, CDR1 is SGHDN and CDR2 is FVKESK. The chain's CDR3 is CASSHPGQGVTTDTQYF. The CDR3 DNA follows: TGTGCCAGCAGCCACCCCGGACAGGGTGTAACTACAGATACGCAGTATTTT.

The rearrangement joins TRBV11-2 to TRBJ2-2, with D unresolved. Per germline, CDR1 SGHAT and CDR2 FQNNGV. There are 15 residues in the CDR3. The germline V and J ends were trimmed by 3 bases and 3 bases, with 11 bases remaining between them. CDR3: CASSFSPTHTGELFF. The CDR3 nucleotides read TGTGCCAGCAGCTTTTCCCCGACCCACACCGGGGAGCTGTTTTTT.

This clonotype is medium-sized within its sample. The V and J genes are TRBV3-1 and TRBJ1-5; 9 bases are shared with TRBD1. This CDR3 has 14 residues. Per germline, CDR1 LGHDT and CDR2 YNNKEL (reference sequence). V was clipped by 6 bases and J by 7 bases; unmatched bases: 7. CDR3 amino acids: CASSSTGGGQPQHF. The CDR3 DNA is TGTGCCAGCAGTTCTACAGGGGGCGGACAGCCCCAGCATTTT.

V is TRBV5-5 and J is TRBJ1-6; TRBD1 matches at 11 bases. The CDR3 loop spans 15 amino acids. V shed 3 bases and J 11 bases; nucleotides not matched to a gene: 7. Looked up from germline, CDR1 is SGHKS and CDR2 is YYEKEE (reference sequence). The chain's CDR3 is CASSSYGQGATPLHF. CDR3 bases: TGTGCCAGCAGCTCGTACGGACAGGGGGCTACACCCCTCCACTTT.

V gene TRBV9 combines with J gene TRBJ1-2; no firm D call. This CDR3 region has 12 residues. CDR1 and CDR2 (germline): SGDLS, YYNGEE. V lost 8 bases and J 8 bases, leaving 16 bases between the germline ends. CDR3 region: CARRVSGRGYTF. As DNA, the CDR3 is TGTGCCAGAAGAGTGTCAGGTCGAGGCTACACCTTC.

This clonotype came up a few times. The rearrangement joins TRBV27 to TRBJ2-2, with D uncertain. The CDR3 contains 13 residues. V was trimmed by 9 bases and J by 6 bases, leaving 14 bases between them. Germline V gives CDR1 MNHEY, CDR2 SMNVEV (reference sequence). CDR3 loop: CASMPGIAGELFF. CDR3 DNA sequence: TGTGCCAGTATGCCTGGAATCGCCGGGGAGCTGTTTTTT.

Ten or more counts support this clonotype. The chain is built from TRBV7-9 and TRBJ1-6; 9 bases are a match to TRBD1. The CDR3 is made up of 15 amino acids. CDR1 is SEHNR and CDR2 is FQNEAQ in the germline V gene (reference sequence). The V gene end was trimmed by 4 bases and the J gene end by 8 bases; junction bases not matched to a gene: 6. The CDR3 reads CASSSYRDRDSPLHF. The CDR3 nucleotides are TGTGCCAGCAGCTCCTACAGGGACAGGGATTCACCCCTCCACTTT.

This clonotype appeared many times. This sequence joins TRBV7-6 and TRBJ1-5; D possibly corresponds to TRBD1 (5 bases). Trimming removed 5 bases from V and 1 base from J, with 15 bases in between. The CDR3 runs 16 residues. In germline, CDR1 is SGHVS, CDR2 FNYEAQ. CDR3 amino acids: CASSKRPGPSNQPQHF. DNA of the CDR3: TGTGCCAGCAGCAAGAGGCCGGGACCGAGCAATCAGCCCCAGCATTTT.

This clonotype came up a few times. CDR3 loop: CAVSGGYQETQYF. For the CDR3, the DNA is TGTGCCGTTAGCGGGGGGTACCAAGAGACCCAGTACTTC. This chain connects TRBV7-2 to TRBJ2-5; 10 bases fit TRBD2. Germline assignment: CDR1 SGHTA and CDR2 FQGNSA. The CDR3 has 13 residues. V shed 11 bases and J 0 bases; nucleotides not matched to a gene: 3.

In its sample, this clonotype was seen many times. The chain couples TRBV5-1 to TRBJ1-3; no clear D. CDR3 length: 13 amino acids. Germline values: CDR1 SGHRS, CDR2 YFSETQ. V was shortened by 7 bases and J by 3 bases, with 11 bases between the two germline ends. CDR3 sequence: CASAVTIGNTIYF. The CDR3 nucleotides are TGCGCCAGCGCCGTCACCATTGGAAACACCATATATTTT. Filled out from reference TRBV5-1 and TRBJ1-3, the complete variable domain reads KAGVTQTPRYLIKTRGQQVTLSCSPISGHRSVSWYQQTPGQGLQFLFEYFSETQRNKGNFPGRFSGRQFSNSRSEMNVSTLELGDSALYLCASAVTIGNTIYFGEGSWLTVV.

V and J are TRBV7-9 and TRBJ2-3; maybe TRBD1 (6 bases). Trimming took off 8 bases at V and 0 bases at J, with 15 bases between the two ends. This CDR3 has 15 residues. CDR1 and CDR2 (germline): SEHNR, FQNEAQ (reference sequence). The CDR3 loop is CASVRTESSTDTQYF. CDR3 coding DNA: TGTGCCAGCGTCCGGACAGAGTCTAGCACAGATACGCAGTATTTT.

The table lists this clonotype with a few counts. CDR3 DNA sequence: TGCGCCAGCAGCCACCAGAAGGTTTTTCCAGCTAACTATGGCTACACCTTC. It encodes CASSHQKVFPANYGYTF. This chain joins TRBV4-3 and TRBJ1-2; D uncertain. The V and J ends lost 3 bases and 0 bases respectively, with 17 bases between them. The CDR3 has 17 residues. Per the germline V gene, CDR1 is LGHNA and CDR2 is YSLEER.

This clonotype has only a few counts. The CDR3 DNA is TGTGCCGCCGGACAGGGTCCCACCTCTGGGGCCAACGTCCTGACTTTC. This translates into CAAGQGPTSGANVLTF. This chain uses TRBV24-1 with TRBJ2-6, with 8 bases that match TRBD1. V dropped 12 bases and J dropped 0; count of bases not matched to a gene: 9. This CDR3 comprises 16 residues. Per germline, CDR1 KGHDR and CDR2 SFDVKD.

The rearrangement links TRBV7-3 to TRBJ1-1; tentatively, D is TRBD1 (5 bases). Between the trimmed V and J ends, which lost 4 bases and 7 bases, there was a span of 13 bases. Germline V gene data show CDR1 as SGHTA and CDR2 as FQGTGA. The CDR3 is 13 amino acids. The CDR3, as DNA: TGTGCCAGCAGCTCCACTAGAAGGGGTGAAGCTTTCTTT. Protein sequence: CASSSTRRGEAFF.